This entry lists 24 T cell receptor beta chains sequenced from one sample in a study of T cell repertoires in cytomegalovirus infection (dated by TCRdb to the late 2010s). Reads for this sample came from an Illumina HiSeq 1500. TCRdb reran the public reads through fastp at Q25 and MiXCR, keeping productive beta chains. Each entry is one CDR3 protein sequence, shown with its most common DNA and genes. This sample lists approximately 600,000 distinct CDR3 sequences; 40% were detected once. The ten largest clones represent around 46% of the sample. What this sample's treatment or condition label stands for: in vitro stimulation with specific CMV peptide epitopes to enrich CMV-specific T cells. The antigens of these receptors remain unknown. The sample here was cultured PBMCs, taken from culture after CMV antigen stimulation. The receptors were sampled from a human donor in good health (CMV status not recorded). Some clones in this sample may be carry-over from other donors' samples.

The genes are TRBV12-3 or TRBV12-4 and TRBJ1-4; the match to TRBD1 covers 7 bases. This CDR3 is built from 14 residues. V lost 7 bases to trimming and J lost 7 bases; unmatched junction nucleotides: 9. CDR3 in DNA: TGTGCCAGCACAGTGGGGCAGGGGGTTGAAAAACTGTTTTTT. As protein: CASTVGQGVEKLFF.

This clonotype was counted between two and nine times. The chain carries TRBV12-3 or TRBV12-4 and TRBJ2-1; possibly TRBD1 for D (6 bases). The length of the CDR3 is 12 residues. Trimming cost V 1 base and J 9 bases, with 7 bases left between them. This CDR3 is CASSLDRVEQFF. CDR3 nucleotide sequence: TGTGCCAGCAGTTTAGACAGGGTTGAGCAGTTCTTC.

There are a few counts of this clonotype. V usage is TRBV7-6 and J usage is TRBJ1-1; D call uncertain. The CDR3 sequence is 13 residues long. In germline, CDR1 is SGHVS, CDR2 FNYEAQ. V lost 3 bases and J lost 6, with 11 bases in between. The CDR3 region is CASSFGIKAEAFF. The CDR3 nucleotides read TGTGCCAGCAGCTTTGGAATAAAGGCTGAAGCTTTCTTT.

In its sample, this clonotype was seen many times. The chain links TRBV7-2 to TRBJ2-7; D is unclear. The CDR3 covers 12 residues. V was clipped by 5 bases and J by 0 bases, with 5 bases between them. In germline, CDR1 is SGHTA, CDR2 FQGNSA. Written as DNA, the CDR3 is TGTGCCAGCAGCCCTCGCTCCTACGAGCAGTACTTC. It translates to CASSPRSYEQYF.

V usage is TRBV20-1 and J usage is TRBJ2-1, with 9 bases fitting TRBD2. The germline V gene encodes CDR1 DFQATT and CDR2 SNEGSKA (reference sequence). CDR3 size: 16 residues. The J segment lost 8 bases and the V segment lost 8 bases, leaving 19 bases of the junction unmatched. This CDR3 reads CSFQGREGRVLDEQFF. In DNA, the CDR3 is TGCAGTTTCCAGGGGCGGGAGGGCCGGGTTTTGGATGAGCAGTTCTTC.

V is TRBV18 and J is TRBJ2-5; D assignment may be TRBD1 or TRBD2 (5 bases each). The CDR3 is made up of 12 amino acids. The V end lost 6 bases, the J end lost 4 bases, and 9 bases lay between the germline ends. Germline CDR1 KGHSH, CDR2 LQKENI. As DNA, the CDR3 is TGTGCCAGCTCCCGAGGGGCAGAGACCCAGTACTTC. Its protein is CASSRGAETQYF.

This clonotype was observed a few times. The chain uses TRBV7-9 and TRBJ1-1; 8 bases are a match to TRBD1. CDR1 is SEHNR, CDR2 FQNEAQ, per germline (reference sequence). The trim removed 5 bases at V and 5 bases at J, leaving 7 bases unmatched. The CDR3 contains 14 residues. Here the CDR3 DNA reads TGTGCCAGCAGCATCGACAGGGGAAGGACTGAAGCTTTCTTT. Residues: CASSIDRGRTEAFF.

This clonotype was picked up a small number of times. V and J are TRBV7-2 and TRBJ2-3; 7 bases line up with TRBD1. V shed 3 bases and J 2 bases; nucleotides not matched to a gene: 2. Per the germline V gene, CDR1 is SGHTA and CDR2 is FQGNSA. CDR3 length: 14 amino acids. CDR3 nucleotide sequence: TGTGCCAGCAGCTTCGGGACAGACACAGATACGCAGTATTTT. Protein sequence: CASSFGTDTDTQYF.

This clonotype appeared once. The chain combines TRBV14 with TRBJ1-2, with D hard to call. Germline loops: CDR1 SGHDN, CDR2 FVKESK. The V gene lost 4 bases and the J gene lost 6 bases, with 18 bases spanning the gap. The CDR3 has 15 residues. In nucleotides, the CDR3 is TGTGCCAGCAGCCCCCTCTCTAACGGGATCGATGGCTACACCTTC. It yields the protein CASSPLSNGIDGYTF.

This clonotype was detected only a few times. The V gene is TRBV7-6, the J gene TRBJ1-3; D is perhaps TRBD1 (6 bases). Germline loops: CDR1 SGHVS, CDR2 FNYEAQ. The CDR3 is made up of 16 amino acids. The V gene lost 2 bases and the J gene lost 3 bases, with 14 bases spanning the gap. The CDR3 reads CASSLTSGARGNTIYF. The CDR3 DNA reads TGTGCCAGCAGCTTAACCTCGGGGGCGCGTGGAAACACCATATATTTT.

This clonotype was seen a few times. The CDR3 protein is CASSPRARASGPPYEQYF. DNA of the CDR3: TGTGCCAGCAGCCCCCGGGCCCGGGCTAGCGGGCCCCCCTACGAGCAGTACTTC. The J gene is TRBJ2-7, the V gene TRBV7-2; 8 bases line up with TRBD2. Germline CDR1 is SGHTA and CDR2 is FQGNSA. V was clipped by 5 bases and J by 2 bases; unmatched bases: 17. The CDR3 runs to 18 residues.

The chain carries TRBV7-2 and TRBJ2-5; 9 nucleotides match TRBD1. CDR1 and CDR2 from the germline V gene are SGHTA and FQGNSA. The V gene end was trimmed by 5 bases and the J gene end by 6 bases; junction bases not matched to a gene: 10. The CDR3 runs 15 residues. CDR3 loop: CASSRGPGQGKTQYF. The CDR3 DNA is TGTGCCAGCAGCCGCGGGCCGGGACAGGGAAAGACCCAGTACTTC.

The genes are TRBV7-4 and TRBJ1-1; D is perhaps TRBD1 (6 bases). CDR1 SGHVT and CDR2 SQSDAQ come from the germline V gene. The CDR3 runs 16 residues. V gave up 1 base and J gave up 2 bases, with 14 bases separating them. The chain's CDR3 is CASSLVRGQANTEAFF. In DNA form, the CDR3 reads TGTGCCAGCAGCTTAGTCAGGGGTCAGGCAAACACTGAAGCTTTCTTT.

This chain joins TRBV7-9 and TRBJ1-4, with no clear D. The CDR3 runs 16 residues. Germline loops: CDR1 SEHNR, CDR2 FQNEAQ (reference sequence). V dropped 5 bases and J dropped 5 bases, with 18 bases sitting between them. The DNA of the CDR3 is TGTGCCAGCAGCCCGGATCCCAGAGACGACAATGAAAAACTGTTTTTT. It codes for CASSPDPRDDNEKLFF.

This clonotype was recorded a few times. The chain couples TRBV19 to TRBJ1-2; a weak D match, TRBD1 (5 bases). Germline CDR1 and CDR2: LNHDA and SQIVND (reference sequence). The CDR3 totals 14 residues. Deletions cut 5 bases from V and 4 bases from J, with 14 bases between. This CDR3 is CASSATAGGYGYTF. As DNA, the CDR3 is TGTGCCAGTAGTGCCACAGCCGGGGGCTATGGCTACACCTTC.

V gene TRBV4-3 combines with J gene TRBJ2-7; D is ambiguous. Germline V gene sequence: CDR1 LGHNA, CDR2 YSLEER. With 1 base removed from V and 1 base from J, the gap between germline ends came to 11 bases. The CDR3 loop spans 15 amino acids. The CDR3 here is CASSQAPGVSYEQYF. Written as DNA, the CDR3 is TGCGCCAGCAGCCAAGCCCCAGGTGTATCCTACGAGCAGTACTTC.

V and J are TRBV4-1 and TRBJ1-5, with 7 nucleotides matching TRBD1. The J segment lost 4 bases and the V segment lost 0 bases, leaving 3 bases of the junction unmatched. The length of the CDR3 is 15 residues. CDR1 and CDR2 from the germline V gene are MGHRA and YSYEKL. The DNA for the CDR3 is TGCGCCAGCAGCCAAGACGGGACAGCTAATCAGCCCCAGCATTTT. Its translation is CASSQDGTANQPQHF.

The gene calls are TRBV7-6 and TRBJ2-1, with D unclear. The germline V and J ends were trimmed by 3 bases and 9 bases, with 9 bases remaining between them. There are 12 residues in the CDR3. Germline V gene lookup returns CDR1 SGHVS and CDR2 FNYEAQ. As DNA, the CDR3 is TGTGCCAGCAGCTTTTATAGGAGTGAGCAGTTCTTC. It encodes CASSFYRSEQFF.

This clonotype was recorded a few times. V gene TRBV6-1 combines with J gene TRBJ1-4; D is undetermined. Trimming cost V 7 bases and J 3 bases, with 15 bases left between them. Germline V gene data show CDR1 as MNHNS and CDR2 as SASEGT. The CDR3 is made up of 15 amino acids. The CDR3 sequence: CASTFLFLANEKLFF. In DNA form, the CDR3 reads TGTGCCAGCACCTTCCTGTTCCTGGCTAATGAAAAACTGTTTTTT.

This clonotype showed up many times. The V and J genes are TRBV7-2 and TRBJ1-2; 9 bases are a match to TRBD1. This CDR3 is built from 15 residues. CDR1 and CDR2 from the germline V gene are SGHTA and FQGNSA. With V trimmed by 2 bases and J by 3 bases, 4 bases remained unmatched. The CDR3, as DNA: TGTGCCAGCAGCTTACGGACAGGGGAAGACTATGGCTACACCTTC. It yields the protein CASSLRTGEDYGYTF.

The CDR3 loop reads CASSPWVSGSFSYNEQFF. The CDR3 nucleotides are TGTGCCAGCAGCCCATGGGTTAGCGGGAGTTTCTCCTACAATGAGCAGTTCTTC. The chain recombines TRBV7-8 with TRBJ2-1, with 9 nucleotides matching TRBD2. Unmatched junction bases numbered 11, after V lost 5 bases and J lost 0 bases. The CDR3 has 18 residues. Per germline, CDR1 SGHVS and CDR2 FQNEAQ.

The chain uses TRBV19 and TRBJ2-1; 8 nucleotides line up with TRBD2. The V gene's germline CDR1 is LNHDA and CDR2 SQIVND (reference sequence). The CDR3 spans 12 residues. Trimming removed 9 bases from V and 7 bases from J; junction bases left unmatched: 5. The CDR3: CASRGGVNEQFF. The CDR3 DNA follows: TGTGCCAGCCGGGGGGGCGTAAATGAGCAGTTCTTC.

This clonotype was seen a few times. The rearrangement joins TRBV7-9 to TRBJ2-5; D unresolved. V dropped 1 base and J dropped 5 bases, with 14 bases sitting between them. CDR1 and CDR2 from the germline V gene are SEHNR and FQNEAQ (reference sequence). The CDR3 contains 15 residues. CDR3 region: CASSLGAGPYETQYF. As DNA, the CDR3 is TGTGCCAGCAGCTTAGGGGCAGGACCTTACGAGACCCAGTACTTC.

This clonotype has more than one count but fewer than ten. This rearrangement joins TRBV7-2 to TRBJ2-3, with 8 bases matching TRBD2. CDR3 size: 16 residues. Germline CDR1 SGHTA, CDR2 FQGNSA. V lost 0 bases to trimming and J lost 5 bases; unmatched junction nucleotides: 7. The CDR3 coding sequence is TGTGCCAGCAGCTTAGCGTCGGGACTAGTAGGAGATACGCAGTATTTT. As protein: CASSLASGLVGDTQYF.